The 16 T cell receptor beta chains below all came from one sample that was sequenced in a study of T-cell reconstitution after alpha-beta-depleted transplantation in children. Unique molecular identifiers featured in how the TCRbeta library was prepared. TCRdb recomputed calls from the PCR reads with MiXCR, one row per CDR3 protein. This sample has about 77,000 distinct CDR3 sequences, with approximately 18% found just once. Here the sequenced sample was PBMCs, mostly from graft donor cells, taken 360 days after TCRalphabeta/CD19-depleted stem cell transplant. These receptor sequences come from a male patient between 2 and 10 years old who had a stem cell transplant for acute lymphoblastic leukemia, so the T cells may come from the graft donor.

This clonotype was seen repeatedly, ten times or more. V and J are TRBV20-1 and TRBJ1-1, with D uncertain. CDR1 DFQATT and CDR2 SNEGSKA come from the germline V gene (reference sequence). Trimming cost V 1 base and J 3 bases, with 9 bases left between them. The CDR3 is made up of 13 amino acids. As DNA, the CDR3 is TGCAGTGCTAGAGGGCAACTGGACACTGAAGCTTTCTTT. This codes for CSARGQLDTEAFF.

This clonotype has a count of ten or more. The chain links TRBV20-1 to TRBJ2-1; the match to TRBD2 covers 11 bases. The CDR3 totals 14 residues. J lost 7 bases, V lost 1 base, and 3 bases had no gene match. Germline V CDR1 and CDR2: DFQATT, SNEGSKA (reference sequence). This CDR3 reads CSARGRLAGNEQFF. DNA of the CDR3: TGCAGTGCTAGAGGCCGACTAGCGGGAAATGAGCAGTTCTTC.

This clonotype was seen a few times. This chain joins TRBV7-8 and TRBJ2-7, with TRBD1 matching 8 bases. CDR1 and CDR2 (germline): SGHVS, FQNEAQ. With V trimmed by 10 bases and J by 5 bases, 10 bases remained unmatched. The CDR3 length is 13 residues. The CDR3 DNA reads TGTGCCACCGGACAGGGACTTAGCCACGAGCAGTACTTC. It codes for CATGQGLSHEQYF.

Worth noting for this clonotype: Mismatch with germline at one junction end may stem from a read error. Written as DNA, the CDR3 is TGTGCCAGCAGCCTTGGACCGTACAAAGAGCTGTTCTTC. It translates to CASSLGPYKELFF. The rearrangement uses TRBV11-3 and TRBJ2-1; D is unclear. CDR3 length: 13 residues. Germline lookup yields CDR1 SGHNT and CDR2 YENEEA.

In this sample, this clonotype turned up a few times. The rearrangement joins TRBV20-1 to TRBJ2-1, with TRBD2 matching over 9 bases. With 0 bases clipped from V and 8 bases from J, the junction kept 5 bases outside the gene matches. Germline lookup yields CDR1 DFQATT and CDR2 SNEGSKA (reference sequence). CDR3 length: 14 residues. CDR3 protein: CSARDIAGVDEQFF. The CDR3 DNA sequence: TGCAGTGCTAGAGATATAGCGGGAGTTGATGAGCAGTTCTTC.

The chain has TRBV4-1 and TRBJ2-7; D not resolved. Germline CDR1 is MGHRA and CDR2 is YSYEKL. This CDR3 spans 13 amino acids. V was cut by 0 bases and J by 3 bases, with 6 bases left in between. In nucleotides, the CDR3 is TGCGCCAGCAGCCAAGATGACATCTACGAGCAGTACTTC. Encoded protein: CASSQDDIYEQYF.

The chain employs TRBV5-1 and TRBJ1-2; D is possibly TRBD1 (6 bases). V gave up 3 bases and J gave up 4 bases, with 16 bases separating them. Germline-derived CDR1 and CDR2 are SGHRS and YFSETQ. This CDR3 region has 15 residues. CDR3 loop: CASSSQGGGPYGYTF. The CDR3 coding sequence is TGCGCCAGCAGCTCACAGGGTGGCGGGCCCTATGGCTACACCTTC.

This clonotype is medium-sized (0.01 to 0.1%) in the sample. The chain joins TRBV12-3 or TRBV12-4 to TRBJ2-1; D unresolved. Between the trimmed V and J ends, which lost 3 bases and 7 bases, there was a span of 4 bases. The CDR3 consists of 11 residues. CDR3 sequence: CASSLINEQFF. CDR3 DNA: TGTGCCAGCAGTTTGATTAATGAGCAGTTCTTC.

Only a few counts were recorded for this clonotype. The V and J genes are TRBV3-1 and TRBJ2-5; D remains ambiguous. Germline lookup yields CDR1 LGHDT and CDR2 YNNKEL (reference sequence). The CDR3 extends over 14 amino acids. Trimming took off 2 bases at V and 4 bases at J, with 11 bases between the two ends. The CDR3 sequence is CASSQRLTGETQYF. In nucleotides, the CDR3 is TGTGCCAGCAGCCAAAGGCTAACCGGAGAGACCCAGTACTTC.

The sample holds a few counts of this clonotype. CDR3 bases: TGTGCCAGCAGTTCGTGGGACTGGAGCTCCTACAATGAGCAGTTCTTC. This gives the protein CASSSWDWSSYNEQFF. V and J are TRBV28 and TRBJ2-1, with a possible D match to TRBD2 (6 bases). The CDR3 has 16 amino acids. Germline V gene data show CDR1 as MDHEN and CDR2 as SYDVKM. V dropped 4 bases and J dropped 0 bases, with 13 bases sitting between them.

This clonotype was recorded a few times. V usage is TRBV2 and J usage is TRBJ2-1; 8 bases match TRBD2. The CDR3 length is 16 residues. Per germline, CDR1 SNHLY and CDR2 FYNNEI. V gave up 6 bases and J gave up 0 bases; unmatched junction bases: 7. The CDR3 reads CASSPGRAASYNEQFF. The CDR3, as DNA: TGTGCCAGCAGCCCCGGGAGGGCCGCCTCCTACAATGAGCAGTTCTTC.

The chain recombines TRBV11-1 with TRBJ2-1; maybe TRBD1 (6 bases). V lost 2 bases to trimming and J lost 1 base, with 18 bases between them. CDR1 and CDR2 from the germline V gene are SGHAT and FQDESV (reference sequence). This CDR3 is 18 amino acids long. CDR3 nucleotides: TGTGCCAGCAGCTTATCCTTTACAGGGATGGGATCCTACAATGAGCAGTTCTTC. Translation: CASSLSFTGMGSYNEQFF.

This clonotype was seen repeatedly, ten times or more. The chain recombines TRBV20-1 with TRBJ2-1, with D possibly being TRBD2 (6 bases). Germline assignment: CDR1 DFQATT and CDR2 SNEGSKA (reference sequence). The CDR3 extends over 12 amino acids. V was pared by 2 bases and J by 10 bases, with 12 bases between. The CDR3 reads CSARIPGVEQFF. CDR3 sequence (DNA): TGCAGTGCTAGAATACCGGGAGTAGAGCAGTTCTTC.

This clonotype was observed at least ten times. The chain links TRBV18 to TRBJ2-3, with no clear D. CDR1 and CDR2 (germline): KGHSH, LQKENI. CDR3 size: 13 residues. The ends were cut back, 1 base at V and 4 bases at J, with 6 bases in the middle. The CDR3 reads CASSPRSPDTQYF. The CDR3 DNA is TGTGCCAGCTCACCACGTAGTCCAGATACGCAGTATTTT.

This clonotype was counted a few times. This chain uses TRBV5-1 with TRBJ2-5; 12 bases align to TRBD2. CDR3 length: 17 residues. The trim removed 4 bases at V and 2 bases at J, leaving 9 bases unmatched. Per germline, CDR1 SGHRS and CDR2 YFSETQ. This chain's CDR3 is CASSPGTSGLPQETQYF. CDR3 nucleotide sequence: TGCGCCAGCAGCCCCGGGACTAGCGGGCTGCCTCAAGAGACCCAGTACTTC.

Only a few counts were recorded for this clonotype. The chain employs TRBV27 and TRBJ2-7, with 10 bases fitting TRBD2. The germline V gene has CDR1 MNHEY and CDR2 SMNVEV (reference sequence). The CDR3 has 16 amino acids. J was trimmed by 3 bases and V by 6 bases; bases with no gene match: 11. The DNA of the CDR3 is TGTGCCAGCAGAAGGGGCCAAACTAGCGGGATCTACGAGCAGTACTTC. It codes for CASRRGQTSGIYEQYF.